This TCR beta chain was sequenced for a study of technical replicates of blood from four donors. This CDR3 has 11 residues. Trimming stripped 9 bases from V and 6 bases from J, with 10 bases between. Germline CDR1 reads WSHSY; CDR2 reads SAAADI. This clone showed up many times. Repertoires were generated with immunoSEQ multiplex PCR, while TCRdb's copy carries only in-frame clones and drops some. Of under 100,000 clones listed, approximately 83% were seen once; the top ten hold approximately 4.6%. This clonotype originated in a human donor in good health. Some clones in this sample may be carry-over from other donors' samples. Sample: PBMCs. J is TRBJ2-3 and V is TRBV10-2; D perhaps matches TRBD2 (5 bases). CDR3 in amino acids: CASGEGDTQYF. As DNA, the CDR3 is TGCGCCAGTGGAGAGGGTGATACGCAGTATTTT.